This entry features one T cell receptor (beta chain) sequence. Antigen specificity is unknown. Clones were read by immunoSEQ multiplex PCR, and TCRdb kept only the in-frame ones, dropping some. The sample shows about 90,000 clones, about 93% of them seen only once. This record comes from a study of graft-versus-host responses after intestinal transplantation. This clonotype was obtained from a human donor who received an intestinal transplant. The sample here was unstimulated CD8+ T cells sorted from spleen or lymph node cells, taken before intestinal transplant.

CDR3 in amino acids: CSVVLYGRGSYNEQFF. The CDR3, as DNA: TGCAGCGTTGTGTTATACGGGAGGGGGTCCTACAATGAGCAGTTCTTC. The V call is TRBV29-1, the J call TRBJ2-1; 8 bases are shared with TRBD2. Germline V gene data show CDR1 as SQVTM and CDR2 as ANQGSEA. This CDR3 is 16 amino acids long. V lost 4 bases to trimming and J lost 1 base; unmatched junction nucleotides: 9.